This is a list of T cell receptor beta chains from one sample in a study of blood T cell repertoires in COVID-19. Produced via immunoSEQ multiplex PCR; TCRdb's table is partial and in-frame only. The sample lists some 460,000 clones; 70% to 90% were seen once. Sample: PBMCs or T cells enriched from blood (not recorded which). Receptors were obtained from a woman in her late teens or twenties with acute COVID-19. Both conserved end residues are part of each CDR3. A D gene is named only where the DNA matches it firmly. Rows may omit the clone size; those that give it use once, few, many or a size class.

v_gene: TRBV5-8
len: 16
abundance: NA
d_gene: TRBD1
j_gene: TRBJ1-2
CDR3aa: CASSANRGPLDYGYTF
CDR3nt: TGTGCCAGCAGCGCCAACAGGGGGCCCCTGGACTATGGCTACACCTTC

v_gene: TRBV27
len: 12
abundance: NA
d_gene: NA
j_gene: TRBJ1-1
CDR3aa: CASSIQGHEAFF
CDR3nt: TGTGCCAGCAGTATTCAGGGTCATGAAGCTTTCTTT

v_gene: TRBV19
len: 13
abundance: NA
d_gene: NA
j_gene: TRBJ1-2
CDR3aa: CASSRGGKYGYTF
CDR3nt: TGTGCCAGTAGTAGGGGAGGGAAATATGGCTACACCTTC

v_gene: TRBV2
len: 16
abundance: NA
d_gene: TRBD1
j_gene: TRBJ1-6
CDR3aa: CASRSGQGEGNSPLHF
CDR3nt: TGTGCCAGCAGGTCGGGACAGGGAGAAGGTAATTCACCCCTCCACTTT

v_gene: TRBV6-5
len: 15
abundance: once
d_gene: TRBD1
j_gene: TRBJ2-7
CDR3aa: CASSYFRTGDYEQYF
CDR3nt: TGTGCCAGCAGTTATTTTAGGACAGGGGACTACGAGCAGTACTTC

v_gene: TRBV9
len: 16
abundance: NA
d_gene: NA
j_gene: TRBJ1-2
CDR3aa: CASSPLSRRGYDGYTF
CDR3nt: TGTGCCAGCAGCCCACTTTCGCGCAGGGGATACGATGGCTACACCTTC

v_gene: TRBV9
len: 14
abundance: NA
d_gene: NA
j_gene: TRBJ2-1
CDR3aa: CASSVVGLSNEQFF
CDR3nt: TGTGCCAGCAGCGTAGTGGGCTTGTCGAATGAGCAGTTCTTC

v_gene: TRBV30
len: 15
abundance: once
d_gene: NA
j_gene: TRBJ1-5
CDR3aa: CAWSVPDSLREPQHF
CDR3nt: TGTGCCTGGAGTGTTCCGGACAGCCTTCGGGAACCCCAGCATTTT

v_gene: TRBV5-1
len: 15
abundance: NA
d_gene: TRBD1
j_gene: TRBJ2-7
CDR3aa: CASSLGGTGSHEQYF
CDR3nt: TGCGCCAGCAGCTTGGGAGGGACAGGGAGCCACGAGCAGTACTTC

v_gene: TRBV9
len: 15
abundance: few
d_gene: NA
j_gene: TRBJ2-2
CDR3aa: CASSPGAMNTGELFF
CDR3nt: TGTGCCAGCAGCCCTGGGGCAATGAACACCGGGGAGCTGTTTTTT

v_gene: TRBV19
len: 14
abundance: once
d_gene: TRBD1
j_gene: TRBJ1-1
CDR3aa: CASSRTGLITEAFF
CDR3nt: TGTGCCAGTAGTCGGACAGGGTTGATCACTGAAGCTTTCTTT

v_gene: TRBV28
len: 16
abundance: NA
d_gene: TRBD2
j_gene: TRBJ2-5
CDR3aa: CASSRTSGRVGETQYF
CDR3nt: TGTGCCAGCAGCAGGACTAGCGGGAGGGTGGGAGAGACCCAGTACTTC

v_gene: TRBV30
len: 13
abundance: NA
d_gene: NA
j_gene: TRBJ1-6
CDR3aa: CAWSVAGNSPLHF
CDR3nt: TGTGCCTGGAGTGTTGCAGGAAATTCACCCCTCCACTTT

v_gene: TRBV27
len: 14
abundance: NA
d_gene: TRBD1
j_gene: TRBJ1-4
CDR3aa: CATGRTGDHEKLFF
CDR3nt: TGTGCCACCGGGAGGACAGGGGATCACGAAAAACTGTTTTTT

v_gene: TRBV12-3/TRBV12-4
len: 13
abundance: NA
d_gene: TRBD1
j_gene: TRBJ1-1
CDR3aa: CASITGQGTEAFF
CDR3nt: TGTGCCAGCATTACCGGACAGGGCACTGAAGCTTTCTTT

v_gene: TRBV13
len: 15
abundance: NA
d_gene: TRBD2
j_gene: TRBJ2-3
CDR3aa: CASSSPVYRGGTQYF
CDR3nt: TGTGCCAGCAGCTCTCCCGTATACCGGGGGGGTACGCAGTATTTT

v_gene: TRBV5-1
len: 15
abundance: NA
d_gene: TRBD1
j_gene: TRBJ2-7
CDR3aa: CASSGGTGGAYEQYF
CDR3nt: TGCGCCAGCAGCGGCGGGACAGGGGGCGCCTACGAGCAGTACTTC

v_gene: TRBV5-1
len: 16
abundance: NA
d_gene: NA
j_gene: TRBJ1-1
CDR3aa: CASSLSGGRRNTEAFF
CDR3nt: TGCGCCAGCAGCTTGAGCGGGGGGCGCAGGAACACTGAAGCTTTCTTT

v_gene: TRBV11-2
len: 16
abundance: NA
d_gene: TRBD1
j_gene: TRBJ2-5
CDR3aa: CASSSPDRAYQETQYF
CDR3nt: TGTGCCAGCAGCTCACCGGACAGGGCGTACCAAGAGACCCAGTACTTC

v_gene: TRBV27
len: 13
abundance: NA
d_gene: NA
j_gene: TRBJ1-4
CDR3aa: CATGGNPNEKLFF
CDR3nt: TGTGCCACGGGGGGGAACCCTAATGAAAAACTGTTTTTT

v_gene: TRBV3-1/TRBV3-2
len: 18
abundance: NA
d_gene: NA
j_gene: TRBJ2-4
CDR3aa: CASSPLGRQSLAKNIQYF
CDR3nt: TGTGCCAGCAGCCCGCTGGGGCGGCAATCCCTAGCCAAAAACATTCAGTACTTC

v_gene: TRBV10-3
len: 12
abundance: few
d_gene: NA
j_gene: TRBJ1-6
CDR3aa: CAAGPANSPLHF
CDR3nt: TGTGCCGCGGGTCCAGCGAATTCACCCCTCCACTTT

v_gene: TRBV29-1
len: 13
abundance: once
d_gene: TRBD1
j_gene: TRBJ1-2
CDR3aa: CSVAGGEDYGYTF
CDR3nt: TGCAGCGTTGCAGGGGGCGAGGACTATGGCTACACCTTC

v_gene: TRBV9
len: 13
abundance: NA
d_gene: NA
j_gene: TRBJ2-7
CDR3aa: CASSQRTLSEQYF
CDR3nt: TGTGCCAGCAGCCAACGGACATTGTCCGAGCAGTACTTC

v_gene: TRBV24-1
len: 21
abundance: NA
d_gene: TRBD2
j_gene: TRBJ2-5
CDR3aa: CATSDSGLEREDKTTKETQYF
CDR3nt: TGTGCCACCAGTGATTCAGGACTAGAACGGGAGGACAAAACTACCAAAGAGACCCAGTACTTC

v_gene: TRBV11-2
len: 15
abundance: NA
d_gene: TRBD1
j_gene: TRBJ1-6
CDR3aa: CASRGWGQGNSPLHF
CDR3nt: TGTGCCAGCAGAGGTTGGGGACAGGGGAATTCACCCCTCCACTTT

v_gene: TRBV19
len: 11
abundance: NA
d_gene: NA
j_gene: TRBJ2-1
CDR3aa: CASIRGNEQFF
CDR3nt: TGTGCCAGTATCAGGGGCAATGAGCAGTTCTTC

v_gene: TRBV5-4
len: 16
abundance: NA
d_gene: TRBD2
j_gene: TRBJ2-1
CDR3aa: CASSVGGLDYYNEQFF
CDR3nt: TGTGCCAGCAGCGTTGGGGGACTAGACTATTACAATGAGCAGTTCTTC

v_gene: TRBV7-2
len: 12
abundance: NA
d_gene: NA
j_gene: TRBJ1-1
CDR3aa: CASSLVRGEAFF
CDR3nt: TGTGCCAGCAGCTTAGTGCGGGGCGAAGCTTTCTTT

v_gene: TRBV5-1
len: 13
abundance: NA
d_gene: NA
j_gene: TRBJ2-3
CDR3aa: CASGFRSTDTQYF
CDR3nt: TGCGCCTCGGGGTTTAGGAGCACAGATACGCAGTATTTT

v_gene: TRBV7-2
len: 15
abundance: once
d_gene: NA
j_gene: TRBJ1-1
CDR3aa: CASSLVGGATGEAFF
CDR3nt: TGTGCCAGCAGCTTAGTGGGGGGGGCGACAGGTGAAGCTTTCTTT

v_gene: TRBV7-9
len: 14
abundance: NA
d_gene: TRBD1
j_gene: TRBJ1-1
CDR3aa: CASSLEQGIPEAFF
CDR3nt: TGTGCCAGCAGCTTAGAACAGGGGATTCCTGAAGCTTTCTTT

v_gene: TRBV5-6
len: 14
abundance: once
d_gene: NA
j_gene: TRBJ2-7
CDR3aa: CASTDAAGSYEQYF
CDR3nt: TGTGCCAGCACCGACGCTGCGGGCTCCTACGAGCAGTACTTC

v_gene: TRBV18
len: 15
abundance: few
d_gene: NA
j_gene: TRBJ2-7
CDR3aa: CASSPQGGVSYEQYF
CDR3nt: TGTGCCAGCTCACCACAGGGGGGGGTCTCCTACGAGCAGTACTTC

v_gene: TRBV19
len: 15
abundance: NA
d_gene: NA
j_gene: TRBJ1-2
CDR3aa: CASSIAREGLGGYTF
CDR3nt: TGTGCCAGTAGTATCGCCCGGGAGGGGTTGGGTGGCTACACCTTC

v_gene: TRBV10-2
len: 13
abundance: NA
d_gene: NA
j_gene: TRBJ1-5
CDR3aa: CASSRVRNQPQHF
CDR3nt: TGCGCCAGCAGCCGGGTCAGAAATCAGCCCCAGCATTTT

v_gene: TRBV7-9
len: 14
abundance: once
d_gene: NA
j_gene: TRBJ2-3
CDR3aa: CASSLASGTDTQYF
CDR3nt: TGTGCCAGCAGCTTAGCTAGCGGCACAGATACGCAGTATTTT

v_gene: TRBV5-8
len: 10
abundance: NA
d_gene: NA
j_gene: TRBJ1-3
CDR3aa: CASSLATLDF
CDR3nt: TGTGCCAGCAGCTTGGCCACATTGGATTTT

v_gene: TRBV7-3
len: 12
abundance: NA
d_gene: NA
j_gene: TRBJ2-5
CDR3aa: CASSLIGETQYF
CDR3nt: TGTGCCAGCAGCTTAATCGGGGAGACCCAGTACTTC

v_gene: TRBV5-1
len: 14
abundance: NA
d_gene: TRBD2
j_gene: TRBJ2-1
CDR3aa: CASRTSGGENEQFF
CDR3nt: TGCGCCAGCAGGACTAGCGGGGGGGAGAATGAGCAGTTCTTC

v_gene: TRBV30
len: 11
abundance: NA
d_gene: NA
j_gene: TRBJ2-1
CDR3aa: CAWSSLSEQFF
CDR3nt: TGTGCCTGGAGTTCCCTATCTGAGCAGTTCTTC

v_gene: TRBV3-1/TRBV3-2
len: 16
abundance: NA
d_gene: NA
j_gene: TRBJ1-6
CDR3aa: CASSPRWSSYNSPLHF
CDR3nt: TGTGCCAGCAGCCCAAGGTGGAGCTCCTATAATTCACCCCTCCACTTT